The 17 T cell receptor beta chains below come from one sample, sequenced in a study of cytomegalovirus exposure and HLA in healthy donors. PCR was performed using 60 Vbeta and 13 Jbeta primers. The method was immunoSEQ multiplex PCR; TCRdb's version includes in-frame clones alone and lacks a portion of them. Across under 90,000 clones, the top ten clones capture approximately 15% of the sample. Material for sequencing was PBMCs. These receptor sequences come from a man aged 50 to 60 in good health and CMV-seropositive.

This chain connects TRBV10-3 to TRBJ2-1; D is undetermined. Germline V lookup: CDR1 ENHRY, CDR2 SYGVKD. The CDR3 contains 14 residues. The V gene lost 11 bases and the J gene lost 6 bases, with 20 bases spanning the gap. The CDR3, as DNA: TGTGCCGCCACCGAGAGTACCTGGGCCAATGAGCAGTTCTTC. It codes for CAATESTWANEQFF.

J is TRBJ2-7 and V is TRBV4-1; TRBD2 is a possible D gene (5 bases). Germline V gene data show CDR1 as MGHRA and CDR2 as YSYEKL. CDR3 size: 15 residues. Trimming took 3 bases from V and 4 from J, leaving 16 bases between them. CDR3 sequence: CASSHYEGEGYEQYF. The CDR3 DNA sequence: TGCGCCAGCAGCCACTACGAGGGAGAGGGATACGAGCAGTACTTC.

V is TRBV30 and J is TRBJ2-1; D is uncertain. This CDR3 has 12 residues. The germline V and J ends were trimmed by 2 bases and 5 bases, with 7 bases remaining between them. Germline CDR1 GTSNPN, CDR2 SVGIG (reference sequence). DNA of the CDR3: TGTGCCTGGAGTCCCACTCACAATGAGCAGTTCTTC. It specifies CAWSPTHNEQFF. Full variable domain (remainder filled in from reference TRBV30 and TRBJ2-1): SQTIHQWPATLVQPVGSPLSLECTVEGTSNPNLYWYRQAAGRGLQLLFYSVGIGQISSEVPQNLSASRPQDRQFILSSKKLLLSDSGFYLCAWSPTHNEQFFGPGTRLTVL.

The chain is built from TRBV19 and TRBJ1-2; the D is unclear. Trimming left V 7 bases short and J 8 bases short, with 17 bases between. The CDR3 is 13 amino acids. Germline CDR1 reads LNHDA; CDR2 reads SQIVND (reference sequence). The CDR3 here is CASTTQEVEGYTF. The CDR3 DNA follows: TGTGCCAGTACAACCCAGGAGGTTGAGGGCTACACCTTC.

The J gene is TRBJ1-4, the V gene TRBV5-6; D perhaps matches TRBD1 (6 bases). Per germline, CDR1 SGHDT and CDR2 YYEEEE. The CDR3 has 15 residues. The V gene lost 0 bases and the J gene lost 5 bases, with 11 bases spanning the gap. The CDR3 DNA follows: TGTGCCAGCAGCTTGGTTCGGGGGGCCAATGAAAAACTGTTTTTT. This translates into CASSLVRGANEKLFF.

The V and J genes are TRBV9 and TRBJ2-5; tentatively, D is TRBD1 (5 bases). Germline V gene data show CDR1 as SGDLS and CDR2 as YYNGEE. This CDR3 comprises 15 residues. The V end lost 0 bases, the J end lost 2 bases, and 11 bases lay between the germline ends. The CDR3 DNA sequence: TGTGCCAGCAGCGTAGGGACATCATCACAAGAGACCCAGTACTTC. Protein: CASSVGTSSQETQYF.

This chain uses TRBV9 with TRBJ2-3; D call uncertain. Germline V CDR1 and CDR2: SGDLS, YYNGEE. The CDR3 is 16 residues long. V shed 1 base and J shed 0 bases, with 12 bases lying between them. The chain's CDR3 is CASSVLTLASTDTQYF. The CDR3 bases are TGTGCCAGCAGCGTATTGACTCTTGCTAGCACAGATACGCAGTATTTT.

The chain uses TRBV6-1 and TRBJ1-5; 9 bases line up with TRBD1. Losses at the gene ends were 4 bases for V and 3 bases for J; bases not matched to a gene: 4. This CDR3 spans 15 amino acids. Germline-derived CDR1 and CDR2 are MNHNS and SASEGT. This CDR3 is CASSGGQGINQPQHF. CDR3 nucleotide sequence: TGTGCCAGCAGTGGGGGACAGGGTATCAATCAGCCCCAGCATTTT.

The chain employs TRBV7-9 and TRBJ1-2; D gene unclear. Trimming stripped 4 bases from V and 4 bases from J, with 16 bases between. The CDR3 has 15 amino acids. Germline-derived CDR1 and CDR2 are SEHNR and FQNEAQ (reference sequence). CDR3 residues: CASSSLEPERYGYTF. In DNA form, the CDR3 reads TGTGCCAGCAGCTCCTTGGAGCCAGAGCGCTATGGCTACACCTTC.

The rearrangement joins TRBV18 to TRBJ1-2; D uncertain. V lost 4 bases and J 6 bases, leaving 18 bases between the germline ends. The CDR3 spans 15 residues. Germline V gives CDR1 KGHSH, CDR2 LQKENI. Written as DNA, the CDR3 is TGTGCCAGCTCACGACCTATCAGTGGAGAACATGGCTACACCTTC. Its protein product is CASSRPISGEHGYTF.

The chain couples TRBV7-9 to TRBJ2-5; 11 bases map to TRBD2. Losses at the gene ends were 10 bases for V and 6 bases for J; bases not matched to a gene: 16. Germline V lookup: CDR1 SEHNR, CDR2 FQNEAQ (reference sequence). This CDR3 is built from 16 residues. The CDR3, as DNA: TGTGCCACGTCCTCCGGGACTAGCGGATCTTTGAAGACCCAGTACTTC. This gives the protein CATSSGTSGSLKTQYF.

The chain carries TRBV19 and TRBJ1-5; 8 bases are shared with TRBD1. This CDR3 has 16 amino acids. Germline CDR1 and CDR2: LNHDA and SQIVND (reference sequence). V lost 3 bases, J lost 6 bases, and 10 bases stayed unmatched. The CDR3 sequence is CASSIVQGVLGQPQHF. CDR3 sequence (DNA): TGTGCCAGTAGTATCGTACAGGGGGTTCTTGGTCAGCCCCAGCATTTT.

CDR3 residues: CASSSWGQSYEQYV. The CDR3 nucleotides are TGTGCCAGCAGCTCATGGGGACAGTCCTACGAGCAGTACGTC. The V and J genes are TRBV7-8 and TRBJ2-7; 7 bases are shared with TRBD1. Trimming removed 4 bases from V and 1 base from J; junction bases left unmatched: 4. This CDR3 is 14 amino acids long. Germline V gene data show CDR1 as SGHVS and CDR2 as FQNEAQ.

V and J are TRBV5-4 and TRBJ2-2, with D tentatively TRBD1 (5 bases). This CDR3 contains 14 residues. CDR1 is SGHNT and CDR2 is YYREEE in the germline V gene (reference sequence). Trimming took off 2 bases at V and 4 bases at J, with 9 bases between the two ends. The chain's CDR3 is CASSFDSPTGELFF. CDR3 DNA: TGTGCCAGCAGCTTTGACAGTCCCACCGGGGAGCTGTTTTTT.

CDR3 bases: TGCAGTGCTAGAGTTCGCACTGAAGCTTTCTTT. It encodes CSARVRTEAFF. This chain connects TRBV20-1 to TRBJ1-1; D is uncertain. Germline CDR1 reads DFQATT; CDR2 reads SNEGSKA (reference sequence). V was trimmed by 1 base and J by 4 bases, leaving 4 bases between them. The CDR3 loop spans 11 amino acids.

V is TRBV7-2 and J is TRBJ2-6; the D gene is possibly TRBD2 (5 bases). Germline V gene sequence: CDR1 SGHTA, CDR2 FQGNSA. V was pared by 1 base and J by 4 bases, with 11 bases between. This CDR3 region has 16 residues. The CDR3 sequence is CASSLGGPGGANVLTF. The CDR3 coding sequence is TGTGCCAGCAGCTTAGGTGGTCCGGGAGGGGCCAACGTCCTGACTTTC. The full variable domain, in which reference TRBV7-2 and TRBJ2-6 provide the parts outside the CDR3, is GAGVSQSPSNKVTEKGKDVELRCDPISGHTALYWYRQSLGQGLEFLIYFQGNSAPDKSGLPSDRFSAERTGGSVSTLTIQRTQQEDSAVYLCASSLGGPGGANVLTFGAGSRLTVL.

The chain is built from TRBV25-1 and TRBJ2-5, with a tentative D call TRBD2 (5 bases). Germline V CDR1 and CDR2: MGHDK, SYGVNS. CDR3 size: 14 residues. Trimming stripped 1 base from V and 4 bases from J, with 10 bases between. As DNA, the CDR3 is TGTGCCAGCAGTGAATTTGGTGGGAGAGAGACCCAGTACTTC. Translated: CASSEFGGRETQYF.